This TCR beta chain was documented in a study of shared clonotypes between healthy human individuals. Overall study: Three plates each covered CD4 naive and memory; CD8 naive two, CD8 memory one.

With regard to this clone: Antigen unknown.

Sorted-subset replicate PCRs used approximately 190 ng of genomic DNA. This amount corresponded to 33,000 or so T cell genomes. TCRdb's copy holds only in-frame clones and misses some; the assay was immunoSEQ multiplex PCR. The sample lists 2.3 million or so clones; approximately 93% were seen once. Researchers partitioned CD4+ cells into CD45RA+ naive and CD45RA-negative memory subsets. Overall study results and limits: Lower generation probabilities were found for non-shared clonotypes than for those shared by all four donors.

CDR3 length equals 16 residues. With 4 bases clipped from V and 7 bases from J, the junction kept 13 bases outside the gene matches. The germline V gene has CDR1 MDHEN and CDR2 SYDVKM. The chain combines TRBV28 with TRBJ1-5; 7 bases map to TRBD1. The clonotype originates from a man between 18 and 29 years old in good health. Some clones in this sample may be carry-over from other donors' samples. The sequencing input was naive CD4+ T cells from PBMCs. Subset indicated: CD45RA+ positively selected. The CDR3 DNA sequence: TGTGCCAGCAGTTCCTCGGGACAGCCTGGGGGGCAGCCCCAGCATTTT. Translation: CASSSSGQPGGQPQHF. The variable domain in full, with the rest retrieved from reference TRBV28 and TRBJ1-5, is DVKVTQSSRYLVKRTGEKVFLECVQDMDHENMFWYRQDPGLGLRLIYFSYDVKMKEKGDIPEGYSVSREKKERFSLILESASTNQTSMYLCASSSSGQPGGQPQHFGDGTRLSIL.